One sample yielded the 8 T cell receptor beta chains listed below, sequenced in a study of blood T cell repertoires in COVID-19. Assay used: immunoSEQ multiplex PCR; TCRdb lists only in-frame clones, some missing. Here the sample spans 150,000 or so clones, around 85% being singletons. Sequenced input: peripheral blood. The receptor source for this set is a woman older than 75 with acute or convalescent COVID-19.

The chain couples TRBV6-7 to TRBJ1-2; D is possibly TRBD1 (6 bases). TRBV6-7 is filed as an ORF, its function uncertain. V was cut by 0 bases and J by 3 bases, with 11 bases left in between. CDR3 size: 15 residues. The CDR3 sequence: CASSYSTGQYYGYTF. The CDR3 DNA is TGTGCCAGCAGTTACTCCACAGGACAGTACTATGGCTACACCTTC.

The chain couples TRBV7-6 to TRBJ2-7; 8 nucleotides agree with TRBD2. The CDR3 runs 15 residues. V dropped 2 bases and J dropped 2; count of bases not matched to a gene: 5. CDR1 SGHVS and CDR2 FNYEAQ come from the germline V gene. In nucleotides, the CDR3 is TGTGCCAGCAGCTTACGGGAGGGACTCCCCTACGAGCAGTACTTC. Protein product: CASSLREGLPYEQYF.

The CDR3 bases are TGTGCCAGCAGCCAAGAGTGGATTAGGGGCACTGAAGCTTTCTTT. Translation gives CASSQEWIRGTEAFF. The chain is built from TRBV14 and TRBJ1-1; perhaps TRBD1 as D (5 bases). The CDR3 has 15 residues. In germline, CDR1 is SGHDN, CDR2 FVKESK. Trimming removed 0 bases at V and 4 bases at J, with 12 bases between. The variable domain in full, with the rest retrieved from reference TRBV14 and TRBJ1-1, is EAGVTQFPSHSVIEKGQTVTLRCDPISGHDNLYWYRRVMGKEIKFLLHFVKESKQDESGMPNNRFLAERTGGTYSTLKVQPAELEDSGVYFCASSQEWIRGTEAFFGQGTRLTVV.

The rearrangement uses TRBV5-1 and TRBJ2-1, with 14 bases that match TRBD2. CDR3 length: 16 amino acids. Trimming cost V 4 bases and J 4 bases; bases outside gene matches: 4. The germline V gene encodes CDR1 SGHRS and CDR2 YFSETQ. The CDR3 region is CASSPRTSGGYNEQFF. The CDR3 DNA sequence: TGCGCCAGCAGCCCCAGGACTAGCGGGGGGTACAATGAGCAGTTCTTC.

The chain uses TRBV19 and TRBJ1-1; 10 bases are shared with TRBD1. The CDR3 sequence is 15 residues long. Germline-derived CDR1 and CDR2 are LNHDA and SQIVND (reference sequence). With V trimmed by 0 bases and J by 11 bases, 9 bases remained unmatched. The CDR3: CASSIDRTGGLRAFF. In DNA form, the CDR3 reads TGTGCCAGTAGTATAGATAGGACAGGGGGTTTAAGGGCTTTCTTT.

This clone showed up just once. The chain combines TRBV12-3 or TRBV12-4 with TRBJ1-6, with D unresolved. V was cut by 4 bases and J by 5 bases, with 6 bases left in between. CDR3 size: 13 residues. CDR3 bases: TGTGCCAGCAGTTCCACAGATAATTCACCCCTCCACTTT. This translates into CASSSTDNSPLHF.

This clone was observed a handful of times. The CDR3 DNA follows: TGTGCCAGCTCACCATCCGGGACTAATAATTCACCCCTCCACTTT. Translation: CASSPSGTNNSPLHF. This chain connects TRBV18 to TRBJ1-6, with D tentatively TRBD1 (5 bases). CDR1 and CDR2 (germline): KGHSH, LQKENI. This CDR3 spans 15 amino acids. V was cut by 2 bases and J by 5 bases, with 10 bases left in between.

This chain connects TRBV28 to TRBJ2-1; D is ambiguous. CDR1 MDHEN and CDR2 SYDVKM come from the germline V gene. The germline V and J ends were trimmed by 5 bases and 12 bases, with 8 bases remaining between them. The CDR3 length is 10 residues. The CDR3 here is CASSRVTQFF. Written as DNA, the CDR3 is TGTGCCAGCAGTCGGGTGACGCAGTTCTTC.